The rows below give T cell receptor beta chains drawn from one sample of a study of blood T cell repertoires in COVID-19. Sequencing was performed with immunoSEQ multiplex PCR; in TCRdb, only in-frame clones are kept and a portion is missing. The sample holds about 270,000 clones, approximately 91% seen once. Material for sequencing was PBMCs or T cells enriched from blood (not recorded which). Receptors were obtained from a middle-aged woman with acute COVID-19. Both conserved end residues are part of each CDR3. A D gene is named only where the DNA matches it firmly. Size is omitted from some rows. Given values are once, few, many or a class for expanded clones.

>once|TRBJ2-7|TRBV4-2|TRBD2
CASSQDATSGYDEQYF
TGTGCCAGCAGCCAAGATGCGACTAGCGGGTACGACGAGCAGTACTTC
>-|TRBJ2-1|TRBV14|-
CASSHRQILYNEQFF
TGTGCCAGCAGCCATAGACAGATACTTTACAATGAGCAGTTCTTC
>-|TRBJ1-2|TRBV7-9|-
CASSRRTDYGYTF
TGTGCCAGCAGCCGACGGACAGACTATGGCTACACCTTC
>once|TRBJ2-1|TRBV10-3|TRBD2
CAISEGDLAGGNNEQFF
TGTGCCATCAGTGAGGGGGACCTAGCGGGGGGGAACAATGAGCAGTTCTTC
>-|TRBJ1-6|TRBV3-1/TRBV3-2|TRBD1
CASSQTTGSNSPLHF
TGTGCCAGCAGCCAGACGACAGGGTCCAACTCACCCCTCCACTTT
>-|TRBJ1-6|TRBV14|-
CASSQDTGYSPLHF
TGTGCCAGCAGCCAAGATACGGGATACTCACCCCTCCACTTT
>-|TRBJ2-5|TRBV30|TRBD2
CAWSRGTSGGALETQYF
TGTGCCTGGAGTCGCGGGACTAGCGGGGGGGCCTTAGAGACCCAGTACTTC
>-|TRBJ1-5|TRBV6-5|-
CASSYSIAVDQPQHF
TGTGCCAGCAGTTACTCGATTGCGGTAGATCAGCCCCAGCATTTT
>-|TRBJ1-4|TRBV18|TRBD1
CASSTTGGNEKLFF
TGTGCCAGCTCAACGACAGGGGGTAATGAAAAACTGTTTTTT
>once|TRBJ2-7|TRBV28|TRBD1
CASRGQGSSYEQYF
TGTGCCAGCAGAGGACAGGGCAGCTCCTACGAGCAGTACTTC
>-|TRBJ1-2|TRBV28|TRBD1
CASSPAPQGATYGYTF
TGTGCCAGCAGTCCCGCCCCACAGGGGGCGACTTATGGCTACACCTTC
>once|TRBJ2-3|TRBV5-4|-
CASSPTSTDTQYF
TGTGCCAGCAGCCCGACTTCCACAGATACGCAGTATTTT
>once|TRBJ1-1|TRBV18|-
CASSPVAGLTEAFF
TGTGCCAGCTCACCAGTCGCAGGGTTGACTGAAGCTTTCTTT
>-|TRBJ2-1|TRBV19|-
CASSIKVGGKANHEQFF
TGTGCCAGTAGTATTAAAGTAGGAGGGAAGGCCAACCATGAGCAGTTCTTC
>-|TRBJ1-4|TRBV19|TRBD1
CASSMRGGTVVMNEKLFF
TGTGCCAGTAGTATGAGAGGCGGGACAGTCGTTATGAATGAAAAACTGTTTTTT
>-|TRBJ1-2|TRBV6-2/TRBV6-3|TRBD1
CASSTGDGRSRGYTF
TGTGCCAGCAGCACAGGGGACGGACGTTCTCGGGGCTACACCTTC
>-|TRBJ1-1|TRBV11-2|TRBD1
CASSWDRLNTEAFF
TGTGCCAGCAGCTGGGACAGATTGAACACTGAAGCTTTCTTT
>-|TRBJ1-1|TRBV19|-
CASSTLNREIPEAFF
TGTGCCAGTAGTACACTAAACAGGGAAATCCCTGAAGCTTTCTTT
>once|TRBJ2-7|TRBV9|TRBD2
CASSMRTSVPTYEQYF
TGTGCCAGCAGCATGCGCACTAGCGTACCAACCTACGAGCAGTACTTC
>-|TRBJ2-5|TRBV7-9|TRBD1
CASSLFAGQGLQETQYF
TGTGCCAGCAGCTTATTTGCGGGACAGGGCCTCCAAGAGACCCAGTACTTC
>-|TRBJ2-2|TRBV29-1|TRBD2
CSVRATSVSGELFF
TGCAGCGTTCGTGCGACTAGCGTGAGCGGGGAGCTGTTTTTT
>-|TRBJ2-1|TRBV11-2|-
CASIGVSSYNEQFF
TGTGCCAGCATAGGGGTAAGCTCCTACAATGAGCAGTTCTTC
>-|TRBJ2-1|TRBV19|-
CASTHAKGDNEQFF
TGTGCCAGTACCCACGCCAAGGGGGACAATGAGCAGTTCTTC
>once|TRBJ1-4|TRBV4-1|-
CASSLQGGEKLFF
TGCGCCAGCAGTTTACAGGGTGGGGAAAAACTGTTTTTT
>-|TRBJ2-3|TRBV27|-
CASSEYGGARPDTQYF
TGTGCCAGCAGTGAATACGGCGGGGCGCGCCCAGATACGCAGTATTTT
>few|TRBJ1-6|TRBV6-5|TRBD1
CASSYSGQGHSPLHF
TGTGCCAGCAGTTACTCCGGACAGGGTCATTCACCCCTCCACTTT
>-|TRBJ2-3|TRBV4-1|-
CASSQPRPGGSADTQYF
TGCGCCAGCAGCCAACCCCGACCCGGGGGATCAGCAGATACGCAGTATTTT
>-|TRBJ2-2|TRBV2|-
CASSETGNTGELFF
TGTGCCAGCAGTGAAACAGGGAACACCGGGGAGCTGTTTTTT
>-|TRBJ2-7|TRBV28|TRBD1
CASSLRLTGARSYEQYF
TGTGCCAGCAGTTTACGGTTAACAGGGGCGAGATCCTACGAGCAGTACTTC
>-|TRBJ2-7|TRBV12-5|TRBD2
CASGLRTSGSYEQYF
TGTGCTAGTGGCCTCCGGACTAGCGGGAGTTACGAGCAGTACTTC
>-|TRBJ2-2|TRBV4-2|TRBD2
CASSQAAGEIGELFF
TGTGCCAGCAGCCAAGCAGCGGGAGAGATAGGGGAGCTGTTTTTT
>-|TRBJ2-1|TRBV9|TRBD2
CASSVDAPGGKNEQFF
TGTGCCAGCAGCGTAGACGCACCGGGAGGGAAAAATGAGCAGTTCTTC
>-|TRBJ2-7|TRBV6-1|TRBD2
CASSGLAGVGSYEQYF
TGTGCCAGCAGTGGACTAGCGGGGGTTGGCTCCTACGAGCAGTACTTC
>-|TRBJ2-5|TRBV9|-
CASSVGAIIQETQYF
TGTGCCAGCAGCGTAGGGGCTATAATCCAAGAGACCCAGTACTTC
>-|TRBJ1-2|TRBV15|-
CATSAPGQLGAYGYTF
TGTGCCACCAGCGCGCCCGGACAGCTGGGAGCTTATGGCTACACCTTC